This entry lists 23 T cell receptor beta chains sequenced from one sample in a study of shared clonotypes between healthy human individuals (dated by TCRdb to the early 2020s). CD8 naive samples consisted of CD45RO-negative cells that were positively selected for CCR7, yielding a CD45RA+CCR7+ population without TemRA cells. The library was made by the immunoSEQ multiplex PCR assay. TCRdb mirrors the immuneACCESS table, restricted to in-frame sequences. Some clones are absent from its copies; in checked studies, under half trace to an unresolved V gene, and the reason for the others is unknown. The sample has roughly 2 million clones on record, less than 95% of them singletons. Of the sample, around 1.1% falls within the top ten clones. Sequenced sample: naive CD8+ T cells sorted from blood. Interpreted using the paper, the cell subset or site label stands for: CD45RA+CCR7+. These receptors originate from a young man in good health.

This chain connects TRBV5-5 to TRBJ2-7; 7 bases are a match to TRBD1. From germline, CDR1 is SGHKS and CDR2 YYEKEE (reference sequence). V dropped 2 bases and J dropped 5; count of bases not matched to a gene: 4. CDR3 size: 13 residues. This chain's CDR3 is CASSFGTDNEQYF. CDR3 coding DNA: TGTGCCAGCAGCTTCGGGACAGATAACGAGCAGTACTTC.

The count of this clone is one. The V gene is TRBV2, the J gene TRBJ1-5; D is unclear. Germline V gene lookup returns CDR1 SNHLY and CDR2 FYNNEI. The CDR3 consists of 14 residues. The germline V and J ends were trimmed by 10 bases and 6 bases, with 19 bases remaining between them. This chain's CDR3 is CAKQGPELSQPQHF. In DNA, the CDR3 is TGTGCCAAGCAAGGCCCGGAACTTAGTCAGCCCCAGCATTTT.

The CDR3 sequence: CASSFEGPPGGYTF. Here the CDR3 DNA reads TGTGCCAGCAGCTTTGAAGGGCCCCCCGGTGGCTACACCTTC. The chain uses TRBV5-4 and TRBJ1-2, with D unresolved. The CDR3 length is 14 residues. V was clipped by 2 bases and J by 7 bases, with 15 bases between them. Looked up from germline, CDR1 is SGHNT and CDR2 is YYREEE (reference sequence).

V and J are TRBV4-1 and TRBJ2-7; D is unclear. This CDR3 is built from 14 residues. The V and J ends lost 5 bases and 0 bases respectively, with 11 bases between them. Per the germline V gene, CDR1 is MGHRA and CDR2 is YSYEKL. The CDR3 reads CASSLLVSSYEQYF. CDR3 bases: TGCGCCAGCAGCTTGCTGGTCAGCTCCTACGAGCAGTACTTC.

This clone was seen a single time. The rearrangement uses TRBV5-5 and TRBJ2-3; D may match TRBD1 or TRBD2 (5 bases each). From germline, CDR1 is SGHKS and CDR2 YYEKEE (reference sequence). The CDR3 is made up of 16 amino acids. Trimming cost V 3 bases and J 4 bases, with 18 bases left between them. CDR3 amino acids: CASSSSLGVIADTQYF. CDR3 in DNA: TGTGCCAGCAGCTCGTCATTGGGGGTTATAGCAGATACGCAGTATTTT.

The J gene is TRBJ2-7, the V gene TRBV6-1, with 8 positions matching TRBD2. Trimming cost V 2 bases and J 2 bases; bases outside gene matches: 2. The CDR3 length is 14 residues. Germline lookup yields CDR1 MNHNS and CDR2 SASEGT. Here the CDR3 reads CASSERGGPYEQYF. The CDR3 region has the DNA TGTGCCAGCAGTGAACGGGGGGGCCCCTACGAGCAGTACTTC.

The V gene is TRBV27, the J gene TRBJ2-7; tentatively, D is TRBD2 (5 bases). V was shortened by 0 bases and J by 4 bases, with 19 bases between the two germline ends. This CDR3 comprises 17 residues. CDR1 is MNHEY, CDR2 SMNVEV, per germline (reference sequence). The CDR3 reads CASSLSGSGPGIYEQYF. CDR3 DNA: TGTGCCAGCAGTTTATCGGGGTCAGGCCCGGGGATATACGAGCAGTACTTC.

CDR3 nucleotide sequence: TGTGCCAGCAGCGCAGGGGGACAGGGGGCCTATGGCTACACCTTC. It specifies CASSAGGQGAYGYTF. The rearrangement links TRBV7-9 to TRBJ1-2; 12 positions agree with TRBD1. V was pared by 5 bases and J by 4 bases, with 5 bases of the junction left unmatched. The CDR3 consists of 15 residues. Germline values: CDR1 SEHNR, CDR2 FQNEAQ (reference sequence).

The V call is TRBV5-6, the J call TRBJ2-3; D gene uncertain. The CDR3 loop spans 16 amino acids. Germline loops: CDR1 SGHDT, CDR2 YYEEEE. Between the trimmed V and J ends, which lost 1 base and 2 bases, there was a span of 14 bases. This CDR3 is CASSLSAPFNTDTQYF. CDR3 DNA sequence: TGTGCCAGCAGCTTGTCTGCCCCATTTAACACAGATACGCAGTATTTT.

The V and J genes are TRBV29-1 and TRBJ2-3, with 10 bases fitting TRBD2. CDR1 and CDR2 from the germline V gene are SQVTM and ANQGSEA. The CDR3 runs 17 residues. V was clipped by 2 bases and J by 4 bases; unmatched bases: 12. CDR3: CSVETPLGAGGADTQYF. Written as DNA, the CDR3 is TGCAGCGTTGAAACGCCTCTTGGAGCGGGGGGGGCAGATACGCAGTATTTT.

Regarding this clone: The same CDR3 also results from other DNA sequences found in this sample. This rearrangement joins TRBV27 to TRBJ2-7; D is undetermined. The germline V and J ends were trimmed by 2 bases and 4 bases, with 9 bases remaining between them. The CDR3 runs 13 residues. Germline lookup yields CDR1 MNHEY and CDR2 SMNVEV (reference sequence). This chain's CDR3 is CASSLNGGYEQYF. The CDR3 region has the DNA TGTGCCAGCAGTTTAAACGGCGGATACGAGCAGTACTTC.

The rearrangement joins TRBV7-9 to TRBJ1-3; 8 positions match TRBD1. V lost 5 bases, J lost 2 bases, and 5 bases stayed unmatched. The germline CDR1 and CDR2 sequences are SEHNR and FQNEAQ (reference sequence). The CDR3 extends over 15 amino acids. CDR3 DNA: TGTGCCAGCAGCCCATGGACAGGGACTGGAAACACCATATATTTT. Its protein product is CASSPWTGTGNTIYF.

This chain links TRBV27 with TRBJ1-2, with 9 bases matching TRBD1. Trimming cost V 5 bases and J 8 bases; bases outside gene matches: 6. This CDR3 has 13 residues. CDR1 and CDR2 from the germline V gene are MNHEY and SMNVEV (reference sequence). The CDR3 sequence: CASSEQGAEGYTF. The CDR3 nucleotides read TGTGCCAGCAGTGAACAGGGGGCTGAGGGCTACACCTTC.

The rearrangement uses TRBV6-6 and TRBJ1-6, with TRBD1 identical over 9 bases. Germline V lookup: CDR1 MNHNY, CDR2 SVGAGI (reference sequence). V was pared by 6 bases and J by 9 bases, with 6 bases of the junction left unmatched. This CDR3 is 14 amino acids long. The CDR3, as DNA: TGTGCCAGCAGCTTGGGACAGGGCGGTTCACCCCTCCACTTT. This encodes CASSLGQGGSPLHF.

The V gene is TRBV7-9, the J gene TRBJ2-7, with 7 bases matching TRBD1. Germline loops: CDR1 SEHNR, CDR2 FQNEAQ (reference sequence). The CDR3 has 15 residues. V was clipped by 5 bases and J by 4 bases; unmatched bases: 11. CDR3 amino acids: CASSPTKTGRYEQYF. In DNA form, the CDR3 reads TGTGCCAGCAGCCCTACTAAGACAGGGCGGTACGAGCAGTACTTC.

The V call is TRBV19, the J call TRBJ1-4; D remains ambiguous. V lost 1 base, J lost 1 base, and 16 bases lay in between. Germline V gene sequence: CDR1 LNHDA, CDR2 SQIVND (reference sequence). This CDR3 spans 18 amino acids. The CDR3: CASSIGEGSYGTNEKLFF. The DNA of the CDR3 is TGTGCCAGTAGTATAGGAGAAGGGTCGTATGGAACTAATGAAAAACTGTTTTTT.

This clone was found once. J is TRBJ2-1 and V is TRBV28, with 8 positions matching TRBD1. Germline CDR1 reads MDHEN; CDR2 reads SYDVKM. The CDR3 is 16 residues long. V dropped 2 bases and J dropped 7; count of bases not matched to a gene: 10. CDR3 bases: TGTGCCAGCAGTTTAAGTCAGGGGGCGGTCTGGAATGAGCAGTTCTTC. The encoded protein is CASSLSQGAVWNEQFF.

The V gene is TRBV19, the J gene TRBJ1-4, with 7 bases that match TRBD1. This CDR3 region has 18 residues. Germline CDR1 is LNHDA and CDR2 is SQIVND (reference sequence). V trimming: 5 bases; J trimming: 8 bases; junction bases outside the gene matches: 20. CDR3: CASSPSNPHTGVKEKLFF. The CDR3, as DNA: TGTGCCAGTAGTCCGTCCAACCCCCACACAGGGGTGAAGGAAAAACTGTTTTTT.

The CDR3 nucleotides are TGCGCCAGCAGCCAAGGGAGGACTAGCGGGGGCCATGAGCAGTTCTTC. As protein: CASSQGRTSGGHEQFF. This rearrangement joins TRBV4-1 to TRBJ2-1; 13 nucleotides agree with TRBD2. Per the germline V gene, CDR1 is MGHRA and CDR2 is YSYEKL. The CDR3 has 16 residues. V trimming: 1 base; J trimming: 8 bases; junction bases outside the gene matches: 5.

The chain couples TRBV9 to TRBJ2-7; the match to TRBD1 covers 7 bases. CDR3 length: 14 residues. The J segment lost 5 bases and the V segment lost 4 bases, leaving 9 bases of the junction unmatched. Germline V gene data show CDR1 as SGDLS and CDR2 as YYNGEE. The CDR3 DNA reads as TGTGCCAGCAGCTCGACAGGGTCCTTCCACGAGCAGTACTTC. Amino acid sequence: CASSSTGSFHEQYF. The full variable domain, in which reference TRBV9 and TRBJ2-7 provide the parts outside the CDR3, is DSGVTQTPKHLITATGQRVTLRCSPRSGDLSVYWYQQSLDQGLQFLIQYYNGEERAKGNILERFSAQQFPDLHSELNLSSLELGDSALYFCASSSTGSFHEQYFGPGTRLTVT.

The chain couples TRBV7-9 to TRBJ2-5; no reliable D call. The germline gives CDR1 SEHNR, CDR2 FQNEAQ (reference sequence). The CDR3 has 15 amino acids. V was pared by 1 base and J by 2 bases, with 11 bases between. For the CDR3, the DNA is TGTGCCAGCAGCTTAGATCCGGACCCACAAGAGACCCAGTACTTC. Residues: CASSLDPDPQETQYF.

The chain couples TRBV27 to TRBJ1-5; D not certain. The V end lost 5 bases, the J end lost 1 base, and 15 bases lay between the germline ends. The CDR3 covers 16 residues. CDR1 is MNHEY and CDR2 is SMNVEV in the germline V gene (reference sequence). CDR3 DNA: TGTGCCAGCAGTCCACTCCTAGGAGGGAGCAATCAGCCCCAGCATTTT. This gives the protein CASSPLLGGSNQPQHF.

V usage is TRBV19 and J usage is TRBJ2-3; 10 bases agree with TRBD2. Germline CDR1 is LNHDA and CDR2 is SQIVND (reference sequence). The CDR3 is 16 residues long. After removal of 1 base from V and 3 bases from J, the junction contained 4 bases not matched to a gene. This CDR3 reads CASSIGLAGATDTQYF. The CDR3 region has the DNA TGTGCCAGTAGTATAGGCCTAGCGGGAGCGACAGATACGCAGTATTTT.